This entry concerns a single T cell receptor beta chain. Its antigen is currently unknown. This record belongs to a study of CXCR3-negative and CXCR3-positive naive CD8 T cells. Study results and limitations: More hydrophobic TRB CDR3s were found in CXCR3-positive naive cells than in CXCR3-negative naive cells. Cryopreserved cells partially lost CXCR3 expression, and fresh PBMCs were used in most assays.

The CDR3 sequence is 13 residues long. Germline-derived CDR1 and CDR2 are SQVTM and ANQGSEA. The authors prepared UMI-labeled TRB cDNA libraries by 5' RACE. Each CDR3 protein gets one entry in TCRdb, which reprocessed the 5' RACE reads and gives no DNA. The repertoire shows over 150,000 distinct CDR3 sequences; the top ten hold just under 0.5%. This sequence was found in a human donor in good health. Some clones in this sample may be carry-over from other donors' samples. The chain recombines TRBV29-1 with TRBJ2-7; the TCRdb call, TRBD2, lacks DNA for checking. Sequencing used naive CXCR3+ CD8+ T cells from blood. Subset specified: CD45RO-CCR7+CD27+CD95- naive CD8+ T cells expressing CXCR3 (TNR3+). CDR3 amino acids: CSVGPRGGYEQYF.